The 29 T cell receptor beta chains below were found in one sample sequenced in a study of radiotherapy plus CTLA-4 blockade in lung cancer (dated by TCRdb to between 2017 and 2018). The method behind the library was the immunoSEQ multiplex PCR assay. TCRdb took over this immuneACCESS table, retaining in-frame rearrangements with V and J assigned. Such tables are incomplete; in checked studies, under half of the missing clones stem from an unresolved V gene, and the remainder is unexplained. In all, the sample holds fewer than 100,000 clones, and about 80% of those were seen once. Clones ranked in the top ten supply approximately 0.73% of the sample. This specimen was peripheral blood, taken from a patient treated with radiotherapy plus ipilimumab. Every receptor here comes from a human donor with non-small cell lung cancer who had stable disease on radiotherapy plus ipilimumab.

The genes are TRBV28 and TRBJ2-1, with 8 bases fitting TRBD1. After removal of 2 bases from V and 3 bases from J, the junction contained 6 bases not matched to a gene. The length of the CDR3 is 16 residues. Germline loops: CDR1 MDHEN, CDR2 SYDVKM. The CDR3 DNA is TGTGCCAGCAGTTTAAGGACAGGGACACTCTACAATGAGCAGTTCTTC. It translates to CASSLRTGTLYNEQFF. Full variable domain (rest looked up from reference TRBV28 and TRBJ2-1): DVKVTQSSRYLVKRTGEKVFLECVQDMDHENMFWYRQDPGLGLRLIYFSYDVKMKEKGDIPEGYSVSREKKERFSLILESASTNQTSMYLCASSLRTGTLYNEQFFGPGTRLTVL.

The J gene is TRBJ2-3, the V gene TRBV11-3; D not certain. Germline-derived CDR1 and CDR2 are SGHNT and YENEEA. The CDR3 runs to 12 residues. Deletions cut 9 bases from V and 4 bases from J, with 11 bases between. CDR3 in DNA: TGTGCCAGGGGTGCCTCCTCAGATACGCAGTATTTT. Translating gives CARGASSDTQYF.

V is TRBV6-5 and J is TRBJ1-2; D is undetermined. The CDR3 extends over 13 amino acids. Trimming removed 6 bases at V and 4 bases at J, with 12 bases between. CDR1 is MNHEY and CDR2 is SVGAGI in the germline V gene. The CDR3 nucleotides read TGTGCCAGCAGACAGACGGAAGGCTATGGCTACACCTTC. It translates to CASRQTEGYGYTF.

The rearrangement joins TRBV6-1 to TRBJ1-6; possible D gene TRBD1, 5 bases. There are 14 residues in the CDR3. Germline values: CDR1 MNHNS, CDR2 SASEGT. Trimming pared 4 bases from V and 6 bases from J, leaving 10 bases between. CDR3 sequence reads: CASSVWGLNSPLHF. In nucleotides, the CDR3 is TGTGCCAGCAGTGTTTGGGGCCTTAATTCACCCCTCCACTTT.

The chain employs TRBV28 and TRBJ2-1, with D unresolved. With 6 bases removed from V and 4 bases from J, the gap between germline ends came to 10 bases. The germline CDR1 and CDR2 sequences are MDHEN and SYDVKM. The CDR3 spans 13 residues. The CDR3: CASSLEIYNEQFF. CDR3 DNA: TGTGCCAGCAGCCTAGAGATATACAATGAGCAGTTCTTC.

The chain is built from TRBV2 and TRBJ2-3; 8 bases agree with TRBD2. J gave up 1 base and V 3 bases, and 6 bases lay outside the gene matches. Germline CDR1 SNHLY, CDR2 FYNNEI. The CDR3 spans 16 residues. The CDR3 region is CASSDRIAGRTDTQYF. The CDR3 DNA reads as TGTGCCAGCAGTGATAGAATAGCGGGGCGCACAGATACGCAGTATTTT. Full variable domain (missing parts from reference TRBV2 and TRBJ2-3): EPEVTQTPSHQVTQMGQEVILRCVPISNHLYFYWYRQILGQKVEFLVSFYNNEISEKSEIFDDQFSVERPDGSNFTLKIRSTKLEDSAMYFCASSDRIAGRTDTQYFGPGTRLTVL.

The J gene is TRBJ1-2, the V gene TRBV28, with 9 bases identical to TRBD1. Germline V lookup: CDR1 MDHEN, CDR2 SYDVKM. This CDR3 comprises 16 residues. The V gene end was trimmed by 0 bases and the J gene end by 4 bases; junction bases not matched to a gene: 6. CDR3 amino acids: CASSLWRQGGFYGYTF. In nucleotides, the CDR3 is TGTGCCAGCAGTTTATGGAGACAGGGGGGTTTCTATGGCTACACCTTC.

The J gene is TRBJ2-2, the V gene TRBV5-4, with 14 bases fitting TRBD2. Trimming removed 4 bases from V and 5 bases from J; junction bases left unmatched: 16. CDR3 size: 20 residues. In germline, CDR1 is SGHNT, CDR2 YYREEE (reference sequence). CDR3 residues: CASSRDPGLAGEGRTGELFF. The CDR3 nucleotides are TGTGCCAGCAGCCGCGATCCGGGACTAGCGGGAGAGGGCCGGACCGGGGAGCTGTTTTTT.

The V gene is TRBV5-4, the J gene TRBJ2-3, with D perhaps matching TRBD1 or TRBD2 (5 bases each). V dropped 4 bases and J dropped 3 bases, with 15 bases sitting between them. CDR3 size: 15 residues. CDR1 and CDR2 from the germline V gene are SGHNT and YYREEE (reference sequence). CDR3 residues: CASSHKIGGTDTQYF. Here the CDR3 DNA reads TGTGCCAGCAGCCACAAGATTGGGGGAACAGATACGCAGTATTTT.

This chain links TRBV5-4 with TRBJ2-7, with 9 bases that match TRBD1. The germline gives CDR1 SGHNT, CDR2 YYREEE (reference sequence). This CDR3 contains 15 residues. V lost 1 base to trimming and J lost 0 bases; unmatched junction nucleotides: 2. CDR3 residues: CASSLWTGASYEQYF. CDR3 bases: TGTGCCAGCAGCTTGTGGACAGGGGCCTCCTACGAGCAGTACTTC.

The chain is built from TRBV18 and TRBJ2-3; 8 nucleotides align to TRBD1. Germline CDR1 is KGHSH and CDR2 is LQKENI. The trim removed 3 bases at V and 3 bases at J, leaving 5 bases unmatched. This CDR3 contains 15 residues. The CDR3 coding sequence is TGTGCCAGCTCACCTAGCAGGGGGCGTACAGATACGCAGTATTTT. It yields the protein CASSPSRGRTDTQYF. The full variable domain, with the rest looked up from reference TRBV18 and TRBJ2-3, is NAGVMQNPRHLVRRRGQEARLRCSPMKGHSHVYWYRQLPEEGLKFMVYLQKENIIDESGMPKERFSAEFPKEGPSILRIQQVVRGDSAAYFCASSPSRGRTDTQYFGPGTRLTVL.

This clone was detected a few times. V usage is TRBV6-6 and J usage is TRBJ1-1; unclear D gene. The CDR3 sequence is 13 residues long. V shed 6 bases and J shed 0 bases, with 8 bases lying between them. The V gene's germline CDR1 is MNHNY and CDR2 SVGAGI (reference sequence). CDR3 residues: CASSPGLNTEAFF. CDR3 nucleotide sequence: TGTGCCAGCAGCCCGGGTTTGAACACTGAAGCTTTCTTT.

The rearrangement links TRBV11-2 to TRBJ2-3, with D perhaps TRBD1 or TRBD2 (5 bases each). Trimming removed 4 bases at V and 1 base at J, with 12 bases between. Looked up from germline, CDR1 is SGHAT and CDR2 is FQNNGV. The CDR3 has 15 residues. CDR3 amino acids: CASSSLGTRTDTQYF. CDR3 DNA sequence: TGTGCCAGCAGCTCCTTGGGGACCCGCACAGATACGCAGTATTTT.

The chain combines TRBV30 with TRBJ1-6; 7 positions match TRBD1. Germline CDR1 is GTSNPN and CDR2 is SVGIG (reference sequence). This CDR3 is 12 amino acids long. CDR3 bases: TGTGCTCGGGACAGTAGGAATTCACCCCTCCACTTT. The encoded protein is CARDSRNSPLHF.

CDR3 in amino acids: CASSPGRSYEQYF. The CDR3, as DNA: TGTGCCAGCAGCCCCGGGAGGTCTTACGAGCAGTACTTC. The V call is TRBV7-9, the J call TRBJ2-5, with TRBD2 matching 7 bases. The DNA end is a closer match to TRBJ2-7, so the J assignment may be wrong. This CDR3 spans 13 amino acids. Germline CDR1 reads SEHNR; CDR2 reads FQNEAQ (reference sequence).

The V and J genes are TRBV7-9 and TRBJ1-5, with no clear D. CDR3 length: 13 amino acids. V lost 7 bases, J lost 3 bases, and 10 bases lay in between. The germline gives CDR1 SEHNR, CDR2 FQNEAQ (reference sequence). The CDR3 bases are TGTGCCAGCAAAGGAGCCGTCAATCAGCCCCAGCATTTT. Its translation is CASKGAVNQPQHF. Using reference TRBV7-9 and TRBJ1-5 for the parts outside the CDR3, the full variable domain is DTGVSQNPRHKITKRGQNVTFRCDPISEHNRLYWYRQTLGQGPEFLTYFQNEAQLEKSRLLSDRFSAERPKGSFSTLEIQRTEQGDSAMYLCASKGAVNQPQHFGDGTRLSIL.

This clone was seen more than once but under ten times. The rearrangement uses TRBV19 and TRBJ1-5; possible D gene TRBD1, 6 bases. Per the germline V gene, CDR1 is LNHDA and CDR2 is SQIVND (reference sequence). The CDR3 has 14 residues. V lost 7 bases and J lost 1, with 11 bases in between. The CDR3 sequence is CASNREGSNQPQHF. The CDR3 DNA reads TGTGCCAGTAACAGGGAGGGGAGCAATCAGCCCCAGCATTTT.

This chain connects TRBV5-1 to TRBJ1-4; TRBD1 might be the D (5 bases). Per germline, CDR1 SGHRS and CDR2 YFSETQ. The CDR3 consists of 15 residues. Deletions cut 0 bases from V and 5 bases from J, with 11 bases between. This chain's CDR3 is CASSLGREGNEKLFF. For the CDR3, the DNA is TGCGCCAGCAGCTTGGGGCGGGAGGGGAATGAAAAACTGTTTTTT.

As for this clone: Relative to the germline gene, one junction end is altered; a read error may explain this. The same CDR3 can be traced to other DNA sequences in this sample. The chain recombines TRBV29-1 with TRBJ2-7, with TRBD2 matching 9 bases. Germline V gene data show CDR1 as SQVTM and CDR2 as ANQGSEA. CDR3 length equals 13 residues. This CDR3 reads CSVEGLAGYEQYF. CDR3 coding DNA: TGCAGCGTTGAAGGGCTAGCGGGGTACGAGCAGTACTTT.

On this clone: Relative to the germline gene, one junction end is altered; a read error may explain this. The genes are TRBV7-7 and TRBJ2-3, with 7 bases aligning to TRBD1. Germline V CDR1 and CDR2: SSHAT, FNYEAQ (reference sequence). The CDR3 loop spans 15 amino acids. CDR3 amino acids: CASSQTGYGTDTQYF. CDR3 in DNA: TGTGCTAGCAGCCAGACAGGGTACGGCACAGATACGCAGTATTTT.

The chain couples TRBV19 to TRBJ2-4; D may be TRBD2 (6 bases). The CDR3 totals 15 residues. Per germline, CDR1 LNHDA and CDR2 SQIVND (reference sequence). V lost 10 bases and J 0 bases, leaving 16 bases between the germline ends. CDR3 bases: TGTGCCACCAGGTTCCGGGGGATAGCCAAAAACATTCAGTACTTC. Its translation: CATRFRGIAKNIQYF. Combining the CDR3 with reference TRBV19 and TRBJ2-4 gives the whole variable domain DGGITQSPKYLFRKEGQNVTLSCEQNLNHDAMYWYRQDPGQGLRLIYYSQIVNDFQKGDIAEGYSVSREKKESFPLTVTSAQKNPTAFYLCATRFRGIAKNIQYFGAGTRLSVL.

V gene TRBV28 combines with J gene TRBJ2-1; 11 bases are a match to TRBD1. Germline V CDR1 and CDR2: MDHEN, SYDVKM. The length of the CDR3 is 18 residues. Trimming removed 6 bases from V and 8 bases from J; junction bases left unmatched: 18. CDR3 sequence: CASRYQMVRDRGVYEQFF. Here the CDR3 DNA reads TGTGCCAGCAGATACCAAATGGTACGGGACAGGGGGGTGTATGAGCAGTTCTTC.

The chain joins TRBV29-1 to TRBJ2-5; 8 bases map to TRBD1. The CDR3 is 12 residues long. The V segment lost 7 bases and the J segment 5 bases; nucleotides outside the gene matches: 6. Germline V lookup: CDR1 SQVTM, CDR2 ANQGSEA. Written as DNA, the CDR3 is TGCAGCGCTGGGGACAGGTTGGAGACCCAGTACTTC. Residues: CSAGDRLETQYF.

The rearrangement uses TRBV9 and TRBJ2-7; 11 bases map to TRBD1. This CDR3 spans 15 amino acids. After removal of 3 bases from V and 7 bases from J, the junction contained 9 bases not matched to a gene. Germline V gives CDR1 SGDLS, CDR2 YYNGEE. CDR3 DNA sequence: TGTGCCAGCAGCGCGTCCGGGACAGGGGGGGAAGAGCAGTACTTC. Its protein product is CASSASGTGGEEQYF.

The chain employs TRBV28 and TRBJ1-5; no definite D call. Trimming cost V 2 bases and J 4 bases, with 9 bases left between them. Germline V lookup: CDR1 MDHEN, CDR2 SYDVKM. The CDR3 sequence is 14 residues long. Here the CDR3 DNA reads TGTGCCAGCAGTTTAAGTCCGGGAAATCAGCCCCAGCATTTT. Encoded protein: CASSLSPGNQPQHF. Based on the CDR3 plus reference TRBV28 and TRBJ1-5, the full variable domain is DVKVTQSSRYLVKRTGEKVFLECVQDMDHENMFWYRQDPGLGLRLIYFSYDVKMKEKGDIPEGYSVSREKKERFSLILESASTNQTSMYLCASSLSPGNQPQHFGDGTRLSIL.

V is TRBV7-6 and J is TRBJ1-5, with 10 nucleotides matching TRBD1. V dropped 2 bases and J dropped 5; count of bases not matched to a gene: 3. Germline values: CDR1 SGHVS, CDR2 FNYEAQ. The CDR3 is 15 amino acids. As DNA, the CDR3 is TGTGCCAGCAGCTTACAGACAGGGGGCCATCAGCCCCAGCATTTT. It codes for CASSLQTGGHQPQHF.

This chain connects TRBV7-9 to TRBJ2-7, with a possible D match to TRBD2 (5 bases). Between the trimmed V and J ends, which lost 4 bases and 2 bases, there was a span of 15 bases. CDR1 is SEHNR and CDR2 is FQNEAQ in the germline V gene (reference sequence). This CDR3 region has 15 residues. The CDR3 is CASSSPGLRAYEQYF. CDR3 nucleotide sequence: TGTGCCAGCAGCTCCCCAGGACTGAGAGCCTACGAGCAGTACTTC.

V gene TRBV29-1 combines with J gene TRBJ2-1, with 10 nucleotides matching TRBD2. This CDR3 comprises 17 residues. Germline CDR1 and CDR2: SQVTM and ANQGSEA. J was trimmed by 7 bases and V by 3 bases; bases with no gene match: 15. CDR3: CSVEKASGGRSTNEQFF. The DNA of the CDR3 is TGCAGCGTTGAGAAGGCTAGCGGGGGCCGATCAACGAATGAGCAGTTCTTC.

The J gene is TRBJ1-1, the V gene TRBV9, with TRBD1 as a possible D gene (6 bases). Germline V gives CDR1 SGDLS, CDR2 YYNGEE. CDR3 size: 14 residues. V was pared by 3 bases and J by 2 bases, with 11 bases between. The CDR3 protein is CASSETGFNTEAFF. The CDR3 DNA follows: TGTGCCAGCAGCGAGACAGGTTTCAACACTGAAGCTTTCTTT.